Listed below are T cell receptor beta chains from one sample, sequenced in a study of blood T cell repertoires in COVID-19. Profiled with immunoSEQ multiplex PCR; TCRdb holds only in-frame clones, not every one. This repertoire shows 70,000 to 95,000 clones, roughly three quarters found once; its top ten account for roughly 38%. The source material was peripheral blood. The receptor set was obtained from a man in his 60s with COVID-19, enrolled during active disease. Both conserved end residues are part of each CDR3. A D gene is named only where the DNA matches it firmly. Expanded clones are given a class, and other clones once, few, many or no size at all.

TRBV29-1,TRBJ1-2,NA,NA,CSVVQGGSGYTF,TGCAGCGTTGTGCAGGGAGGGAGCGGCTACACCTTC
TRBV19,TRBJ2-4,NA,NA,CASSTENIQYF,TGTGCCAGTAGTACCGAAAACATTCAGTACTTC
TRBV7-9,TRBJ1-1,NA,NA,CASSLFPARGDLGAFF,TGTGCCAGCAGCTTATTCCCCGCCAGGGGTGACTTAGGAGCTTTCTTT
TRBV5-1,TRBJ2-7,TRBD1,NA,CASSLLGQKYEQYF,TGCGCCAGCAGCTTGTTGGGACAGAAATACGAGCAGTACTTC
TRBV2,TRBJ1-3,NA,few,CASSVTASGNTIYF,TGTGCCAGCAGTGTGACAGCTTCTGGAAACACCATATATTTT
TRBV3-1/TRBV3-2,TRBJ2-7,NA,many,CASAKGLARKTYEQYF,TGTGCCAGCGCGAAAGGGCTAGCACGAAAGACCTACGAGCAGTACTTC
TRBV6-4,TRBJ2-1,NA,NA,CASSEQGGKQFF,TGTGCCAGCAGTGAGCAAGGGGGTAAGCAGTTCTTC
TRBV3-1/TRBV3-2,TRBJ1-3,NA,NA,CASSQEAPAGRGSGNTIYF,TGTGCCAGCAGCCAAGAGGCTCCGGCCGGGAGGGGGTCGGGGAACACCATATATTTT
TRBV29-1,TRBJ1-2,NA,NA,CSGTEQGNYGYTF,TGCAGCGGGACCGAACAGGGAAACTATGGCTACACCTTC
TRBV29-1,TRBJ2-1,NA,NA,CSVDRGAYNEQFF,TGCAGCGTTGACAGGGGTGCCTACAATGAGCAGTTCTTC
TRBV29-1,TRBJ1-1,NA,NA,CSVSMNTEAFF,TGCAGCGTTTCCATGAACACTGAAGCTTTCTTT
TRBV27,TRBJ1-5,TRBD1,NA,CASSSGRGYQPQHF,TGTGCCAGCAGTTCGGGCAGGGGGTATCAGCCCCAGCATTTT
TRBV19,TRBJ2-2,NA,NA,CASSSASDFTGELFF,TGTGCCAGTAGCTCAGCTAGCGACTTCACCGGGGAGCTGTTTTTT
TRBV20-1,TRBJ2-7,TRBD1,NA,CGVGQGNEQYF,TGCGGGGTGGGACAGGGCAACGAGCAGTACTTC
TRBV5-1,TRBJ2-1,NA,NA,CASSFVVQKTYNEQFF,TGCGCCAGCAGCTTCGTCGTTCAGAAAACCTACAATGAGCAGTTCTTC
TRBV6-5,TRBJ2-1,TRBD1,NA,CAVRQGIDGEQFF,TGTGCCGTACGACAGGGAATTGATGGAGAGCAGTTCTTC
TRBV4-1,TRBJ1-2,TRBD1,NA,CASSQASTGGYGYTF,TGCGCCAGCAGCCAAGCATCGACAGGGGGCTATGGCTACACCTTC
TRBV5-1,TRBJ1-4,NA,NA,CASSLGSGKLFF,TGCGCCAGCAGCTTGGGATCAGGGAAACTGTTTTTT
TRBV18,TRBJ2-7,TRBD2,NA,CASSPGLANGRYEQYF,TGTGCCAGCTCCCCCGGACTAGCGAACGGCCGTTACGAGCAGTACTTC
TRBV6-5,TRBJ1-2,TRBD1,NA,CASSYVGTGSYGYTF,TGTGCCAGCAGTTACGTGGGGACAGGATCTTATGGCTACACCTTC